Shown below are 16 T cell receptor beta chains from a single sample sequenced in a study of blood T cell repertoires in COVID-19 (dated by TCRdb to about 2020). The library was obtained by the immunoSEQ multiplex PCR assay. What TCRdb holds here is the immuneACCESS table cut down to in-frame rearrangements. Part of the clones is not present; checked against another copy, under half of the missing clones reflect an unresolved V gene, and the others are unexplained. The sample has roughly 140,000 clones on record, about nine tenths of them singletons. The ten top clones hold more than 9% of the sample. Sequencing was performed on peripheral blood. Receptors originate from a man over 45 with active or convalescent COVID-19.

V is TRBV3-1 (or the pseudogene TRBV3-2) and J is TRBJ2-7, with 13 bases aligning to TRBD2. The CDR3 extends over 15 amino acids. The ends lost 4 bases at V and 4 bases at J; junction bases unmatched: 4. The germline CDR1 and CDR2 sequences are LGHDT and YNNKEL (reference sequence). DNA for the CDR3: TGTGCCAGCAGCCGGGGACTAGCGGGAATTTACGAGCAGTACTTC. It yields the protein CASSRGLAGIYEQYF.

The J gene is TRBJ2-7, the V gene TRBV19; D unresolved. The CDR3 has 11 amino acids. Per germline, CDR1 LNHDA and CDR2 SQIVND (reference sequence). Deletions cut 3 bases from V and 5 bases from J, with 5 bases between. CDR3 loop: CASSIRDEQYF. The CDR3 DNA follows: TGTGCCAGTAGTATCCGGGACGAGCAGTACTTC.

This clone has a single count. The genes are TRBV20-1 and TRBJ1-1; possibly TRBD1 for D (5 bases). The ends were cut back, 3 bases at V and 5 bases at J, with 16 bases in the middle. CDR1 is DFQATT and CDR2 is SNEGSKA in the germline V gene (reference sequence). The CDR3 spans 14 residues. CDR3 DNA: TGCAGTGCTAGTCTCTACGGGGGAGGGACTGAAGCTTTCTTT. This codes for CSASLYGGGTEAFF.

The chain is built from TRBV6-5 and TRBJ2-3; possibly TRBD1 for D (5 bases). Deletions cut 3 bases from V and 1 base from J, with 11 bases between. The CDR3 totals 15 residues. CDR1 and CDR2 from the germline V gene are MNHEY and SVGAGI. CDR3 protein: CASSYQGDRTDTQYF. CDR3 bases: TGTGCCAGCAGTTATCAAGGGGATCGCACAGATACGCAGTATTTT.

The V and J genes are TRBV24-1 and TRBJ2-5, with TRBD2 matching 8 bases. The V gene end was trimmed by 4 bases and the J gene end by 5 bases; junction bases not matched to a gene: 8. This CDR3 region has 15 residues. Germline V lookup: CDR1 KGHDR, CDR2 SFDVKD. CDR3 sequence reads: CATSDLAGYRETQYF. The CDR3 region has the DNA TGTGCCACCAGTGACCTAGCGGGTTACCGGGAGACCCAGTACTTC.

This clone showed up just once. The same CDR3 also results from other DNA sequences found in this sample. This chain joins TRBV28 and TRBJ1-1, with a weak D call TRBD1 (6 bases). Per the germline V gene, CDR1 is MDHEN and CDR2 is SYDVKM. Trimming shortened V by 6 bases and J by 1 base, and 12 bases separated the two germline ends. The CDR3 loop spans 14 amino acids. The CDR3 loop is CASRPGHPNTEAFF. DNA of the CDR3: TGTGCCAGCAGACCGGGACATCCGAACACTGAAGCTTTCTTT.

V usage is TRBV6-1 and J usage is TRBJ1-5, with TRBD1 as a possible D gene (5 bases). Trimming stripped 2 bases from V and 6 bases from J, with 8 bases between. Germline CDR1 reads MNHNS; CDR2 reads SASEGT. CDR3 length: 13 amino acids. The CDR3 spells CASSERGSQPQHF. CDR3 sequence (DNA): TGTGCCAGCAGTGAAAGGGGCAGTCAGCCCCAGCATTTT.

There are a few counts of this clone. The chain has TRBV14 and TRBJ2-4, with D perhaps TRBD2 (6 bases). This CDR3 comprises 16 residues. CDR1 is SGHDN, CDR2 FVKESK, per germline. The V end was cut by 0 bases, the J end by 0 bases, with 9 bases between. DNA of the CDR3: TGTGCCAGCAGCCAAGATTGGGGACTAGCCAAAAACATTCAGTACTTC. Amino acid sequence: CASSQDWGLAKNIQYF.

This chain joins TRBV3-1 (or the pseudogene TRBV3-2) and TRBJ2-7; 10 positions agree with TRBD2. J gave up 4 bases and V 5 bases, and 11 bases lay outside the gene matches. This CDR3 comprises 16 residues. From germline, CDR1 is LGHDT and CDR2 YNNKEL (reference sequence). The CDR3 reads CASSKGVGLAFYEQYF. The CDR3 DNA follows: TGTGCCAGCAGCAAAGGGGTGGGACTAGCGTTTTACGAGCAGTACTTC.

This clone has a handful of counts. The chain couples TRBV6-5 to TRBJ1-2, with 7 bases fitting TRBD1. The CDR3 loop spans 12 amino acids. V dropped 4 bases and J dropped 8; count of bases not matched to a gene: 4. The germline CDR1 and CDR2 sequences are MNHEY and SVGAGI. DNA for the CDR3: TGTGCCAGCAGTTCGACAGGGACCGGCTACACCTTC. This encodes CASSSTGTGYTF.

The V gene is TRBV4-1, the J gene TRBJ2-5; perhaps TRBD2 as D (7 bases). CDR3 length: 15 amino acids. V was trimmed by 2 bases and J by 4 bases, leaving 14 bases between them. Germline V gene sequence: CDR1 MGHRA, CDR2 YSYEKL. DNA of the CDR3: TGCGCCAGCAGCCAACCTGCCCGGGGGGCAGAGACCCAGTACTTC. It codes for CASSQPARGAETQYF.

The chain links TRBV5-6 to TRBJ2-7; 8 bases agree with TRBD2. CDR1 and CDR2 from the germline V gene are SGHDT and YYEEEE. After removal of 4 bases from V and 3 bases from J, the junction contained 6 bases not matched to a gene. CDR3 length: 14 amino acids. The CDR3 spells CASSTPGLDYEQYF. The DNA for the CDR3 is TGTGCCAGCAGCACTCCGGGACTAGACTACGAGCAGTACTTC.

J is TRBJ1-2 and V is TRBV9, with TRBD1 matching over 11 bases. Trimming removed 4 bases from V and 4 bases from J; junction bases left unmatched: 6. The CDR3 is made up of 15 amino acids. Germline CDR1 reads SGDLS; CDR2 reads YYNGEE. Here the CDR3 DNA reads TGTGCCAGCAGCCCCTATGGGACAGGGGGCTATGGCTACACCTTC. It yields the protein CASSPYGTGGYGYTF.

The chain couples TRBV5-1 to TRBJ2-3; D is uncertain. CDR1 is SGHRS, CDR2 YFSETQ, per germline. Trimming took off 0 bases at V and 2 bases at J, with 4 bases between the two ends. The CDR3 length is 13 residues. The CDR3 is CASSLGDTDTQYF. CDR3 nucleotides: TGCGCCAGCAGCTTGGGAGACACAGATACGCAGTATTTT.

The chain is built from TRBV3-1 (or the pseudogene TRBV3-2) and TRBJ1-4; 8 bases map to TRBD1. The junction had 9 bases not matched to a gene; V was cut back by 0 bases and J by 9 bases. Germline-derived CDR1 and CDR2 are LGHDT and YNNKEL (reference sequence). This CDR3 region has 16 residues. The CDR3 coding sequence is TGTGCCAGCAGCCAAGATCTGATGACAGGGGTTCAAAAACTGTTTTTT. Amino acid sequence: CASSQDLMTGVQKLFF.

This sequence joins TRBV29-1 and TRBJ2-7; the match to TRBD1 covers 10 bases. The V gene end was trimmed by 8 bases and the J gene end by 6 bases; junction bases not matched to a gene: 4. The CDR3 is made up of 11 amino acids. Per the germline V gene, CDR1 is SQVTM and CDR2 is ANQGSEA. The CDR3 sequence is CSTRTGGEQYF. The DNA for the CDR3 is TGCAGCACCCGGACAGGGGGCGAGCAGTACTTC.